The rows below give T cell receptor beta chains drawn from one sample of a study of glioma-infiltrating T cells. MiXCR, applied by TCRdb to the multiplex PCR reads, yields one record per CDR3 protein. The table has around 390,000 distinct CDR3 sequences, roughly two fifths seen once. The sample was glioma tissue, nonneoplastic brain tissue, or PBMCs (not recorded which). Receptor source: a human donor with low-grade glioma or glioblastoma, undergoing nonglioma brain surgery, or in good health (not recorded which). CDR3s include the opening cysteine and the closing phenylalanine or tryptophan. Each record gives: V gene, D gene, clone size, J gene, CDR3 DNA, CDR3 protein. A D gene is named only where the DNA matches it firmly. Only some rows state a clone size, as once, few, many or a class for expanded clones.

TRBV11-2	TRBD2	.	TRBJ2-7	TGTGCCAGCAGCTTAGATGCGGGAGGGCCCTACGAGCAGTACTTC	CASSLDAGGPYEQYF
TRBV6-1	.	.	TRBJ2-1	TGTGCCAGCAGGTCGTACGTTTCAAGTGAGCAGTTCTTC	CASRSYVSSEQFF
TRBV20-1	.	.	TRBJ2-2	TGCAGTGCTAGAGATCTGAGGGAGGGGGCCGGGGAGCTGTTTTTT	CSARDLREGAGELFF
TRBV4-2	.	many	TRBJ2-3	TGTGCCAGCAGCCAAGATAGACGGGAGCTAGATACGCAGTATTTT	CASSQDRRELDTQYF
TRBV5-4	.	.	TRBJ2-5	TGTGCCAGCAGCTTTACCGGGACTCGTGAGACCCAGTACTTC	CASSFTGTRETQYF
TRBV4-1	TRBD1	.	TRBJ2-7	TGCGCCAGCAGCCAAGAAGTATATCAGGGGGCGAGCTCCTACGAGCAGTACTTC	CASSQEVYQGASSYEQYF
TRBV4-2	.	.	TRBJ2-1	TGTGCCAGCAGCCAAGATAGGAAAGGGGTCAATGAGCAGTTCTTC	CASSQDRKGVNEQFF
TRBV12-3/TRBV12-4	TRBD2	few	TRBJ2-5	TGTGCCAGCAGCTCCTCGGGACTAGCAGAAGAGACCCAGTACTTC	CASSSSGLAEETQYF
TRBV7-9	.	.	TRBJ1-6	TGTGCCAGCAGCACCCCCAATTCACCCCTCCACTTT	CASSTPNSPLHF
TRBV6-5	.	few	TRBJ1-4	TGTGCCAGCAGTTTGAACGGGGTCCTTAATGAAAAACTGTTTTTT	CASSLNGVLNEKLFF
TRBV7-6	.	many	TRBJ1-1	TGTGCCAGCAGCTTGGGGTCTGAAGCTTTCTTT	CASSLGSEAFF
TRBV25-1	.	many	TRBJ1-1	TGTGCCAGCAGTGAATACGAGAACACTGAAGCTTTCTTT	CASSEYENTEAFF
TRBV20-1	TRBD1	.	TRBJ2-6	TGCAGTGCTCGTAGCCGGGACAGGGGGCTTAGTGGGGCCAACGTCCTGACTTTC	CSARSRDRGLSGANVLTF
TRBV15	.	many	TRBJ1-2	TGTGCCACCAGCAGAGTATTCGGGCAGGCTAGATATGGCTACACCTTC	CATSRVFGQARYGYTF
TRBV5-1	.	.	TRBJ2-1	TGCGCCAGCAGCCGCTCTTCAGGGGTCAATGAGCAGTTCTTC	CASSRSSGVNEQFF
TRBV6-1	.	.	TRBJ2-7	TGTGCCAGCATGGGGGGATACGAGCAGTACTTC	CASMGGYEQYF
TRBV6-1	.	many	TRBJ2-7	TGTGCCAGCAGTGAAGCGTACTACGAGCAGTACTTC	CASSEAYYEQYF
TRBV7-2	TRBD2	.	TRBJ2-1	TGTGCCAGCAGCTCATCCCGGACTAGCGCCTACAATGAGCAGTTCTTC	CASSSSRTSAYNEQFF
TRBV5-4	.	.	TRBJ2-2	TGTGCCAGCAGCTTGGGGTCGACAGGCCCGAACACCGGGGAGCTGTTTTTT	CASSLGSTGPNTGELFF
TRBV28	.	many	TRBJ2-5	TGTGCCAGCAGTGGCGGGGCGCTCCAAGAGACCCAGTACTTC	CASSGGALQETQYF
TRBV7-9	TRBD2	many	TRBJ2-1	TGTGCCAGCAGCTTTAGATCGGGAGGCATGGGGAATGAGCAGTTCTTC	CASSFRSGGMGNEQFF
TRBV28	.	few	TRBJ2-7	TGTGCCAGCAGGGGAGGGGGTGGCTACGAGCAGTACTTC	CASRGGGGYEQYF
TRBV6-2/TRBV6-3	TRBD1	.	TRBJ2-7	TGTGCCAGCAGTTACCCGGGACAGGGCGCCTCCTACGAGCAGTACTTC	CASSYPGQGASYEQYF
TRBV7-9	TRBD2	.	TRBJ2-3	TGTGCCAGCAGCTTGCGGCGAGGACTAGTCGGCACAGATACGCAGTATTTT	CASSLRRGLVGTDTQYF
TRBV27	.	many	TRBJ1-6	TGTGCCACCAAAAACCTGGAGGGAAGCTCCTATAATTCACCCCTCCACTTT	CATKNLEGSSYNSPLHF
TRBV27	.	.	TRBJ1-1	TGTGCCAGCAGTTTAAAAGGAGGTCGGGGGGGATTGAACACTGAAGCTTTCTTT	CASSLKGGRGGLNTEAFF
TRBV6-1	.	few	TRBJ2-1	TGTGCCAGCAGCCTTAGAGAAAGAGGGTACAATGAGCAGTTCTTC	CASSLRERGYNEQFF
TRBV3-1	.	.	TRBJ2-7	TGTGCCAGCAGCCAGATAAGGCGCGGGATGGCCTACGAGCAGTACTTC	CASSQIRRGMAYEQYF
TRBV7-9	.	.	TRBJ1-1	TGTGCCAGCAGCCTTAGGGGGGGTGAAGCTTTCTTT	CASSLRGGEAFF
TRBV20-1	TRBD2	few	TRBJ2-3	TGCAGTGCTATAAGTCCTAGCGGGAGACTCGGGGATACGCAGTATTTT	CSAISPSGRLGDTQYF
TRBV6-1	.	many	TRBJ2-7	TGTGCCAGCAGTGAAGCGCGCTCTCTTTACGAGCAGTACTTC	CASSEARSLYEQYF
TRBV3-1	.	.	TRBJ2-2	TGTGCCAGCAGCCAAACCCGGAGGGGGGAGCTGTTTTTT	CASSQTRRGELFF
TRBV6-5	.	few	TRBJ2-1	TGTGCCAGCAGTTACTCGACCCTAGGAGCGGCGTATTACAATGAGCAGTTCTTC	CASSYSTLGAAYYNEQFF
TRBV20-1	TRBD1	.	TRBJ2-7	TGCAGTGCTCGTCCTCGGGACAGGGGTTCCTACGAGCAGTACTTC	CSARPRDRGSYEQYF
TRBV2	.	few	TRBJ1-4	TGTGCCAGCACCCGCGAGGGCAGGGTAGCAGAAAAACTGTTTTTT	CASTREGRVAEKLFF
TRBV20-1	TRBD1	.	TRBJ2-7	TGCAGTGCTACAGGGGGCATGGGCTCCTACGAGCAGTACTTC	CSATGGMGSYEQYF
TRBV27	.	few	TRBJ1-2	TGTGCCAGCAGCCACTACCGGAAAGGCGGCTACACCTTC	CASSHYRKGGYTF
TRBV7-2	TRBD1	many	TRBJ1-1	TGTGCCAGCAGCCTGGGACAGGGGGCACGAGCTTTCTTT	CASSLGQGARAFF
TRBV6-2/TRBV6-3	TRBD2	many	TRBJ2-1	TGTGCCAGCAGTCTAGCGGGAGCACGCTACAATGAGCAGTTCTTC	CASSLAGARYNEQFF
TRBV7-2	.	.	TRBJ1-5	TGTGCCAGCAGCTTAATGTCCGGGATATCTGGTCAGCCCCAGCATTTT	CASSLMSGISGQPQHF
TRBV27	TRBD2	few	TRBJ2-3	TGTGCCAGCAGTCCTTCCTCGGGAGGGTGGACAGATACGCAGTATTTT	CASSPSSGGWTDTQYF
TRBV24-1	TRBD2	.	TRBJ2-7	TGTGCCACCAGTGATGACGCTAGCGGGAGGTACGAGCAGTACTTC	CATSDDASGRYEQYF
TRBV20-1	TRBD2	.	TRBJ2-2	TGCAGTGCTAGAGACCCCCTGGCGGGAGCGGGCGGGGAGCTGTTTTTT	CSARDPLAGAGGELFF
TRBV28	.	many	TRBJ1-1	TGTGCCAGCAGTGGGACTTCATACGCTGAAGCTTTCTTT	CASSGTSYAEAFF
TRBV20-1	TRBD2	.	TRBJ2-7	TGCAGTGCTGGGGGAGCCCAAGCGGGAGGGCGCCACGAGCAGTACTTC	CSAGGAQAGGRHEQYF
TRBV28	TRBD2	.	TRBJ2-2	TGTGCCAGCAGTTTATGGGGCTATCCTAGCGGAAGACCGAACACCGGGGAGCTGTTTTTT	CASSLWGYPSGRPNTGELFF
TRBV4-3	.	.	TRBJ2-1	TGCGCCAGCAGCCAAGATTCGACACTCAACCTTGGACGGCAGTTCTTC	CASSQDSTLNLGRQFF